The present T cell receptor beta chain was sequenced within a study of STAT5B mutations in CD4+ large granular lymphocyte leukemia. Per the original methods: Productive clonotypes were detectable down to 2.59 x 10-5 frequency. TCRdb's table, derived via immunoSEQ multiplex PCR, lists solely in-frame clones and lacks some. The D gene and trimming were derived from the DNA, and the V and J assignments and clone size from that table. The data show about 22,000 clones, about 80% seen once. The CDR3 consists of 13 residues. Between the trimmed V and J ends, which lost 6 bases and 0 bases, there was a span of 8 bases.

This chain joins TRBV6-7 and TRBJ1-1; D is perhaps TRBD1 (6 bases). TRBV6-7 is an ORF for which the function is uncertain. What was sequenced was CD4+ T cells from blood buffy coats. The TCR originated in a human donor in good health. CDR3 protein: CASSRQVNTEAFF. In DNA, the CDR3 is TGTGCCAGCAGCAGACAGGTGAACACTGAAGCTTTCTTT.